A selection of T cell receptor beta chains follows, all from one sample in a study of CD8+ T cells in alopecia areata. Using immunoSEQ multiplex PCR, the repertoire was profiled, and TCRdb retains in-frame clones only, with some absent. The table includes some 190,000 clones, around 64% detected once. The source material was CD4+ T cells sorted from blood, sampled at approximately week 50, from a patient treated with tofacitinib. These receptors came from a human donor with alopecia areata. CDR3s include the opening cysteine and the closing phenylalanine or tryptophan. A D gene is named only where the DNA matches it firmly. Size tells how often a clone was seen (once, few, many) or the class of an expanded clone, and some rows leave it out.

d_call clone_size j_call v_call cdr3_aa cdr3_nt
TRBD1 NA TRBJ1-2 TRBV23-1 CASSQVTGVYGYTF TGCGCCAGCAGTCAGGTGACAGGGGTCTATGGCTACACCTTC
TRBD1 NA TRBJ1-4 TRBV29-1 CSAGGQGHEKLFF TGCAGCGCTGGGGGACAGGGACATGAAAAACTGTTTTTT
NA few TRBJ2-3 TRBV7-2 CASSLMASGSEDTQYF TGTGCCAGCAGCTTAATGGCGAGCGGGTCCGAAGATACGCAGTATTTT
NA NA TRBJ1-3 TRBV9 CASSDRPRNTIYF TGTGCCAGCAGCGATCGCCCCCGAAACACCATATATTTT
TRBD1 NA TRBJ1-1 TRBV30 CAWSTRQGGAFF TGTGCCTGGAGTACCAGACAGGGGGGAGCTTTCTTT
NA NA TRBJ2-7 TRBV6-5 CASSRQTTYEQYF TGTGCCAGCAGTAGGCAGACCACCTACGAGCAGTACTTC
TRBD1 NA TRBJ1-2 TRBV30 CAWDRDARGYTF TGTGCCTGGGACAGGGATGCTCGTGGCTACACCTTC
TRBD1 NA TRBJ1-2 TRBV10-3 CAIRADRAYGYTF TGTGCCATCAGAGCAGACAGGGCCTATGGCTACACCTTC
NA NA TRBJ1-1 TRBV7-9 CASSLALGSDTEAFF TGTGCCAGCAGCTTAGCGCTGGGGAGTGACACTGAAGCTTTCTTT
NA few TRBJ1-4 TRBV11-2 CASSFGTRNEKLFF TGTGCCAGCAGCTTCGGGACGCGTAATGAAAAACTGTTTTTT
NA NA TRBJ1-1 TRBV2 CASSEVRQLEAFF TGTGCCAGCAGTGAAGTGAGACAGCTTGAAGCTTTCTTT
TRBD1 NA TRBJ1-6 TRBV30 CAWSMDRGNSPLHF TGTGCCTGGAGTATGGACAGGGGCAATTCACCCCTCCACTTT
TRBD1 NA TRBJ2-7 TRBV29-1 CSVEGTGGVEQYF TGCAGCGTTGAAGGTACAGGGGGAGTGGAGCAGTACTTC
TRBD2 few TRBJ2-3 TRBV29-1 CSVEVTGGPTDTQYF TGCAGCGTTGAAGTGACGGGGGGGCCCACAGATACGCAGTATTTT
NA few TRBJ2-1 TRBV29-1 CSVVYSSYNEQFF TGCAGCGTTGTCTATAGCTCCTACAATGAGCAGTTCTTC
NA NA TRBJ1-1 TRBV29-1 CSVGHGQEAFF TGCAGCGTTGGTCATGGACAAGAAGCTTTCTTT
NA NA TRBJ2-3 TRBV5-1 CASSLGAGTDTQYF TGCGCCAGCAGCTTGGGGGCCGGCACAGATACGCAGTATTTT
TRBD1 few TRBJ2-1 TRBV5-4 CASSLKQGANNEQFF TGTGCCAGCAGCTTGAAACAGGGGGCGAACAATGAGCAGTTCTTC
TRBD1 NA TRBJ1-2 TRBV29-1 CSVEDRRTGDGYTF TGCAGCGTTGAAGATAGGCGGACAGGGGATGGCTACACCTTC
NA NA TRBJ1-1 TRBV30 CAWSVQRTEAFF TGTGCCTGGAGTGTACAAAGAACTGAAGCTTTCTTT
NA few TRBJ2-3 TRBV19 CASSIGDTQYF TGTGCCAGTAGTATTGGAGATACGCAGTATTTT
TRBD1 NA TRBJ1-2 TRBV25-1 CASSESGGALYGYTF TGTGCCAGCAGTGAATCAGGGGGCGCACTCTATGGCTACACCTTC